A selection of T cell receptor beta chains follows, all from one sample in a study of tumor T cells in aggressive B-cell lymphoma. TCRdb keeps only in-frame clones here, not all; method: immunoSEQ multiplex PCR. The data contain under 3,500 clones, 70% to 90% of them singletons. Sequences were obtained from tumor tissue. The receptors stem from an adult with diffuse large B cell lymphoma. Each CDR3 is given with its conserved first and last residue. Fields, in order: CDR3 length, V gene, CDR3 protein.

length: 15; V: TRBV18; CDR3: CASSPGLGPTDTQYF
length: 15; V: TRBV9; CDR3: CASSEGWGRSDEQFF
length: 16; V: TRBV7-8; CDR3: CASRSLTSGGPGELFF
length: 14; V: TRBV2; CDR3: CAKQGSAGGAEAFF
length: 16; V: TRBV18; CDR3: CASSPLAGGLQETQYF
length: 12; V: TRBV2; CDR3: CARGDSSYEQYF
length: 16; V: TRBV5-1; CDR3: CASSLAGAGGTDTQYF
length: 12; V: TRBV25-1; CDR3: CASSEYIYTQYF
length: 13; V: TRBV5-1; CDR3: CASSQDSTSEAFF
length: 16; V: TRBV5-1; CDR3: CASSLGGTGSNYGYTF
length: 16; V: TRBV5-4; CDR3: CASSPSGTVNTGELFF
length: 15; V: TRBV9; CDR3: CASSVGSTAYNEQFF
length: 15; V: TRBV7-2; CDR3: CASSLGPVAGNTIYF